This T cell receptor (beta chain) was documented in a study of blood T cell repertoires in COVID-19. Across the whole study: There were acute and convalescent COVID-19 samples, and they came from the United States, Italy and Spain. Sample material is recorded as cDNA or gDNA derived from T cells, B-cell-depleted T cells, or PBMCs.

This clone was found a few times. Study processing details: From reference gene primer amplification, estimates of nucleated cell counts were derived. This table comes from immunoSEQ multiplex PCR, and its TCRdb copy is limited to in-frame clones, with some not included. V and J calls and clone size follow that table, whereas D and trimming were derived from the DNA. Of 90,000 to 100,000 clones in the sample, around 84% were seen once. The CDR3 runs 15 residues. From germline, CDR1 is LGHNA and CDR2 YSLEER. V dropped 0 bases and J dropped 1 base, with 6 bases sitting between them. The chain combines TRBV4-3 with TRBJ1-4, with D uncertain. Sample: peripheral blood. The receptor's source is an older woman with acute or convalescent COVID-19. This chain's CDR3 is CASSQDPGTNEKLFF. For the CDR3, the DNA is TGCGCCAGCAGCCAAGATCCAGGAACTAATGAAAAACTGTTTTTT.